These T cell receptor beta chains were read from a single sample in a study of shared T cell receptors in the human thymus. TCRdb's copy holds only in-frame clones and misses some; the assay was immunoSEQ multiplex PCR. The sample has some 700,000 clones, approximately 87% seen once; the top ten hold over 0.008%. In addition, the sample was reused for a study of human thymus T cells.

Sample: thymocytes. All receptors derive from a boy in the first two years of life with a congenital heart defect. CDR3s include the opening cysteine and the closing phenylalanine or tryptophan. D genes are given only for firm matches. Clone size is shown for a subset of rows, as once, few, many or a class of expanded clone.

>.|TRBD1|TRBJ2-7|TRBV6-5
TGTGCCAGCAGGCCGGGACAGGGTTTACACGAGCAGTACTTC
CASRPGQGLHEQYF
>.|TRBD2|TRBJ2-1|TRBV2
TGTGCCAGCAGACCCCTAGCGGAACACAATGAGCAGTTCTTC
CASRPLAEHNEQFF
>.|.|TRBJ2-1|TRBV2
TGTGCCAGCAGTGGGGCAGGGGTCTACAATGAGCAGTTCTTC
CASSGAGVYNEQFF
>.|TRBD1|TRBJ1-3|TRBV28
TGTGCCAGCAGTCCAGCCGGGACAGGGGAGATCGGCACCATATATTTT
CASSPAGTGEIGTIYF
>.|.|TRBJ2-2|TRBV11-3
TGTGCCAGCAGCTACCGGGGGCGGGAGATCGGCACCGGGGAGCTGTTTTTT
CASSYRGREIGTGELFF
>.|.|TRBJ2-1|TRBV7-9
TGTGCCAGCAGAACTCTGAGGAGCTCCTACAATGAGCAGTTCTTC
CASRTLRSSYNEQFF
>.|TRBD1|TRBJ1-2|TRBV28
TGTGCCAGCAGTTTTGGTTTTGGGACAGTGTCCCCTAACTATGGCTACACCTTC
CASSFGFGTVSPNYGYTF
>.|.|TRBJ2-7|TRBV7-2
TGTGCCAGCAGCTTAGAGGTGGGAGTCGTGAATAGCTCCTACGAGCAGTACTTC
CASSLEVGVVNSSYEQYF
>.|.|TRBJ2-2|TRBV29-1
TGCAGCGTTGGTTTCGGTCCAGGGACCGGGGAGCTGTTTTTT
CSVGFGPGTGELFF
>.|TRBD1|TRBJ2-7|TRBV27
TGTGCCAGCGGGAAGGACAGGGGGGGTCTCGAGCAGTACTTC
CASGKDRGGLEQYF
>.|TRBD2|TRBJ2-1|TRBV4-3
TGCGCCAGCAGCCAAGGGGGACTAGCGGGGAGAAACAATGAGCAGTTCTTC
CASSQGGLAGRNNEQFF
>.|.|TRBJ2-3|TRBV7-9
TGTGCCAGCAGTCAAAACGGGGATACGCAGTATTTT
CASSQNGDTQYF
>.|.|TRBJ1-5|TRBV11-2
TGTGCCAGCAGCCCGACAGGCAGCAATCAGCCCCAGCATTTT
CASSPTGSNQPQHF
>.|.|TRBJ2-7|TRBV2
TGTGCCAGCGATCCTGCTAACGAGCAGTACTTC
CASDPANEQYF
>.|TRBD1|TRBJ1-1|TRBV30
TGTGCCTGGAGTTTTAAGATTGAGGGGGCCCTCACTGAAGCTTTCTTT
CAWSFKIEGALTEAFF
>.|TRBD1|TRBJ2-7|TRBV27
TGTGCCAGCAGTTTACACTCACAATCCCGCAGGGGGCAAAGCTCCTACGAGCAGTACTTC
CASSLHSQSRRGQSSYEQYF
>.|.|TRBJ2-7|TRBV5-6
TGTGCCAGCAGCCTGCACGGGTCAGCCTACGAGCAGTACTTC
CASSLHGSAYEQYF
>.|TRBD2|TRBJ2-7|TRBV7-9
TGTGCCAGCAGCTTAGCAGTAGCGGGCGACGAGCAGTACTTC
CASSLAVAGDEQYF
>few|TRBD1|TRBJ2-1|TRBV6-1
TGTGCCAGCAGCCCCTTGACAGGGGCGAATGAGCAGTTCTTC
CASSPLTGANEQFF
>.|TRBD1|TRBJ2-5|TRBV7-2
TGTGCCAGCAGCTGGGACAGGGAGGCGACCCAGTACTTC
CASSWDREATQYF
>.|.|TRBJ1-1|TRBV9
TGTGCCAGCAGCCCCGGGGAGGGGCCCCGTAGGGTGAACACTGAAGCTTTCTTT
CASSPGEGPRRVNTEAFF
>.|TRBD2|TRBJ2-7|TRBV10-2
TGCGCCAGCAGTGAGTCGAGTGGGGCGGGAGTGGAGCAGTACTTC
CASSESSGAGVEQYF
>.|TRBD2|TRBJ2-1|TRBV7-6
TGTGCCAGCAGCTCCCCGGGACTAGCGGGAGGGGACAATGAGCAGTTCTTC
CASSSPGLAGGDNEQFF
>.|TRBD1|TRBJ2-7|TRBV28
TGTGCCAGCAGGTCCGGGACAGGCTACGAGCAGTACTTC
CASRSGTGYEQYF